Sequencing of this TCR beta chain was carried out in a study of monozygotic twins with inflammatory bowel disease. As to this clonotype: Its cognate antigen is unknown.

No DNA is given; TCRdb re-called the 5' RACE reads and lists each CDR3 protein once. Reported are just over 300,000 distinct CDR3 sequences; the ten largest clones contain 5.6%. Study-wide points: No distinction between different T cell subtypes was possible.

The CDR3 totals 16 residues. Germline CDR1 is SGHAT and CDR2 is FQNNGV. Collection of an approximately 2.6 ml blood sample took place per donor. The chain joins TRBV11-2 to TRBJ2-3; TCRdb returns TRBD1, unconfirmable since there is no DNA. This TCR derives from a human donor with ulcerative colitis or Crohn's disease, or a healthy co-twin of an affected twin (not recorded which). Sequenced: blood. CDR3 sequence reads: CASSSRVRGHTDTQYF.